This T cell receptor beta chain is drawn from a study of early T cells in non-severe SARS-CoV-2 infection. Across the study: Sequenced bulk RNA came from whole blood that was unsorted, and chains were unpaired. Study conclusions and caveats: VDJdb-based matching was biased toward anti-spike CD8 responses and missed private and CD4 specificities.

A note on this clonotype: The target antigen is unknown.

Individual cDNA molecules were tagged with unique molecular identifiers. TCRdb redid the calling of the 5' RACE reads with MiXCR, one entry per CDR3 protein. In the table there are more than 45,000 distinct CDR3 sequences, less than 9.5% of which are singletons. Germline V gene lookup returns CDR1 DFQATT and CDR2 SNEGSKA (reference sequence). Trimming shortened V by 6 bases and J by 8 bases, and 17 bases separated the two germline ends. The CDR3 runs 14 residues. The material sequenced was whole blood. The V and J genes are TRBV20-1 and TRBJ1-6, with a possible D match to TRBD1 (5 bases). The sequence came from an adult who was a healthcare worker with PCR-confirmed SARS-CoV-2 infection or an uninfected control (not recorded which). The CDR3 protein is CSAPRTPLDSPLHF. The CDR3 DNA follows: TGCAGTGCGCCCAGGACACCCCTGGATTCACCCCTCCACTTT.